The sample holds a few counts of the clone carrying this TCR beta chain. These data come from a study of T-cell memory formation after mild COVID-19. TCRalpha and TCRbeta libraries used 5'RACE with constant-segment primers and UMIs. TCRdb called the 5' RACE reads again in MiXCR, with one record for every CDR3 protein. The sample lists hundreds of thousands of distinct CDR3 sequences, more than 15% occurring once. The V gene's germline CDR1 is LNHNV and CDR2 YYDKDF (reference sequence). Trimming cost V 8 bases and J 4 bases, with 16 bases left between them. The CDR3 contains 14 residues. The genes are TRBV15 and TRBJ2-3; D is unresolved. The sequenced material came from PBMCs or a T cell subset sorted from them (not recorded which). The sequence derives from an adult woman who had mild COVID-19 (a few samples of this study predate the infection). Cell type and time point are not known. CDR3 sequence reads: CATSRSLPPDTQYF. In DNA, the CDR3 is TGTGCCACCTCCCGCTCATTACCACCAGATACGCAGTATTTT. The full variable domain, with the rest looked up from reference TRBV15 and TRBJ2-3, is DAMVIQNPRYQVTQFGKPVTLSCSQTLNHNVMYWYQQKSSQAPKLLFHYYDKDFNNEADTPDNFQSRRPNTSFCFLDIRSPGLGDTAMYLCATSRSLPPDTQYFGPGTRLTVL.